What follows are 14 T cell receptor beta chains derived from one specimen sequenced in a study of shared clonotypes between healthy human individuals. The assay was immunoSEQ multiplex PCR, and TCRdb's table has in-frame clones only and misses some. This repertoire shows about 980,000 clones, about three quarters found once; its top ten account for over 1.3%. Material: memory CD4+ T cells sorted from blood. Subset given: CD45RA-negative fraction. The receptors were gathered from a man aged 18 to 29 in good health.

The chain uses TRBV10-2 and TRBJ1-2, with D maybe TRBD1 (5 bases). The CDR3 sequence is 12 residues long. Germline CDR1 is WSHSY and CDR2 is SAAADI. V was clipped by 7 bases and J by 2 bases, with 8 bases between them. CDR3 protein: CASMTENYGYTF. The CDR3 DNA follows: TGCGCCAGCATGACAGAGAACTATGGCTACACCTTC.

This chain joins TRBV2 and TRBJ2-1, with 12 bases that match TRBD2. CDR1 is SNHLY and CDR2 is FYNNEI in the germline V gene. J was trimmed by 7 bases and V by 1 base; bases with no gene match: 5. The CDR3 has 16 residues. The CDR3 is CASSEGLAGGENEQFF. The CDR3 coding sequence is TGTGCCAGCAGTGAAGGCCTAGCGGGAGGGGAGAATGAGCAGTTCTTC.

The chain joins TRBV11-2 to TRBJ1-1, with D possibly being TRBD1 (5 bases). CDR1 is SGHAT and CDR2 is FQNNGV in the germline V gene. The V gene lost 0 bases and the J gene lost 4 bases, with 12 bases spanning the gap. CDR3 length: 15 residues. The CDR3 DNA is TGTGCCAGCAGCTTAGAGGCAGGGAAGGGCACTGAAGCTTTCTTT. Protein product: CASSLEAGKGTEAFF.

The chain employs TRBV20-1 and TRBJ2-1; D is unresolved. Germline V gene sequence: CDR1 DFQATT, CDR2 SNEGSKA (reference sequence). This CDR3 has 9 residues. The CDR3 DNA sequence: TGCAGGCAGGACAATGAGCAGTTCTTC. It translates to CRQDNEQFF.

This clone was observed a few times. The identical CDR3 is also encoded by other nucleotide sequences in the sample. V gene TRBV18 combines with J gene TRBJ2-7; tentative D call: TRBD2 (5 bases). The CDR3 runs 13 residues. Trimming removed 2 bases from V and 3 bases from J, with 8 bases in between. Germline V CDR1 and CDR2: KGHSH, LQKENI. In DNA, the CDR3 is TGTGCCAGCTCACCAATCCGGGACTACGAGCAGTACTTC. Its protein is CASSPIRDYEQYF.

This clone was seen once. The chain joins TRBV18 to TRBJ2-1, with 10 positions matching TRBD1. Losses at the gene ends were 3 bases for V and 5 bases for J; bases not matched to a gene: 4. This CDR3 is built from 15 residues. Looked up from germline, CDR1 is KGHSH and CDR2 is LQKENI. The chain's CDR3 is CASSPGQGKDNEQFF. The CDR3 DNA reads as TGTGCCAGCTCACCGGGACAGGGGAAGGACAATGAGCAGTTCTTC.

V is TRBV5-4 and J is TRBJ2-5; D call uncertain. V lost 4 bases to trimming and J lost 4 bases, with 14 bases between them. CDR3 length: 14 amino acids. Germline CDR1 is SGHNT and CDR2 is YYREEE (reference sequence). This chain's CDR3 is CASSPASFPETQYF. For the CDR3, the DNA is TGTGCCAGCAGCCCGGCCTCTTTCCCAGAGACCCAGTACTTC.

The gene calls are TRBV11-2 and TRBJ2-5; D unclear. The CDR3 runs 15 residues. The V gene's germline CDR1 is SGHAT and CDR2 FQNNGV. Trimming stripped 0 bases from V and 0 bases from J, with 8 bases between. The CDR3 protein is CASSLDSWYQETQYF. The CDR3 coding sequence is TGTGCCAGCAGCTTAGATAGTTGGTACCAAGAGACCCAGTACTTC.

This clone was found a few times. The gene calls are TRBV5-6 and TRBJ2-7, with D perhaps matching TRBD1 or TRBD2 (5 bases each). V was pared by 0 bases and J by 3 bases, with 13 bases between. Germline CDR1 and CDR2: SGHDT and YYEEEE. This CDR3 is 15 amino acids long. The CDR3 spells CASSLVEGSGYEQYF. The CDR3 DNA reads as TGTGCCAGCAGCTTGGTAGAGGGGTCGGGCTACGAGCAGTACTTC.

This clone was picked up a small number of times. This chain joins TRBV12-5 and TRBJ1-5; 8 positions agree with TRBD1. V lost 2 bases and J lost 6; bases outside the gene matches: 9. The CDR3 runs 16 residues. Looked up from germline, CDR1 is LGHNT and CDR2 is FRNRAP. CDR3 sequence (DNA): TGTGCTAGTGGTTTGAGTAGGACAGGGAGGACTCAGCCCCAGCATTTT. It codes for CASGLSRTGRTQPQHF.

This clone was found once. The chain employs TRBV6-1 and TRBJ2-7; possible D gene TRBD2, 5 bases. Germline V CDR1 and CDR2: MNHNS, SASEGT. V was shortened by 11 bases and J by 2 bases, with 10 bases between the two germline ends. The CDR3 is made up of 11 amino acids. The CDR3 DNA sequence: TGTGCCTGCCAGGAGGCCTACGAGCAGTACTTC. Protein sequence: CACQEAYEQYF.

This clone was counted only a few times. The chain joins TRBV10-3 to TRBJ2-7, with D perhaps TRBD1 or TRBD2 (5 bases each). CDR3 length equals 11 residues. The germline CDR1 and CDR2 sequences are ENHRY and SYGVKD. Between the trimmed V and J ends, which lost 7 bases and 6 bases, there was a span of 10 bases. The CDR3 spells CAIKGSAEQYF. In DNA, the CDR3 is TGTGCCATCAAGGGGAGCGCCGAGCAGTACTTC.

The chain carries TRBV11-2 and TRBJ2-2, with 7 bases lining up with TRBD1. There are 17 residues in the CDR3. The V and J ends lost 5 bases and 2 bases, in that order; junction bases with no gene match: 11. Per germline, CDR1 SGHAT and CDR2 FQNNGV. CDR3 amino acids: CASSPHQGQRNTGELFF. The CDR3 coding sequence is TGTGCCAGCAGCCCACACCAGGGACAGCGAAACACCGGGGAGCTGTTTTTT. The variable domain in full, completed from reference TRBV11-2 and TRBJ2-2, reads EAGVAQSPRYKIIEKRQSVAFWCNPISGHATLYWYQQILGQGPKLLIQFQNNGVVDDSQLPKDRFSAERLKGVDSTLKIQPAKLEDSAVYLCASSPHQGQRNTGELFFGEGSRLTVL.

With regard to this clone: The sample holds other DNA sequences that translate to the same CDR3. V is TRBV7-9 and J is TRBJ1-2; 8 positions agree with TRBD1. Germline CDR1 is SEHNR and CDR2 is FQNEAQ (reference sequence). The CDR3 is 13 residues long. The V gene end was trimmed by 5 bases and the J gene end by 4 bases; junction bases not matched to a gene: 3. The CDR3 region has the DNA TGTGCCAGCAGCCCAGGGACAGGCTATGGCTACACCTTC. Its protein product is CASSPGTGYGYTF.